This T cell receptor beta chain was captured by sequencing in a study of blood T cell repertoires in COVID-19. Overall study: The samples span acute and convalescent COVID-19 from the United States, Italy and Spain. The cDNA or gDNA used as material had been derived from T cells, B-cell-depleted T cells, or PBMCs.

Original processing notes: Nucleated cell counts were estimated from reference gene primer amplification. Generated by immunoSEQ multiplex PCR, the TCRdb table keeps only in-frame clones and is missing some. V, J and clone size reflect that table, while D and trimming were determined from the DNA. The sample shows about 24,000 clones, about nine tenths of them seen only once. Per germline, CDR1 SGHRS and CDR2 YFSETQ. The CDR3 loop spans 16 amino acids. The trim removed 2 bases at V and 2 bases at J, leaving 5 bases unmatched. The source is a man aged 50-59 years with active COVID-19. The chain joins TRBV5-1 to TRBJ2-3; 10 positions match TRBD2. The sample taken for sequencing was peripheral blood. The CDR3 spells CASSLVAGGVTDTQYF. In DNA form, the CDR3 reads TGCGCCAGCAGCTTAGTAGCGGGAGGAGTCACAGATACGCAGTATTTT.